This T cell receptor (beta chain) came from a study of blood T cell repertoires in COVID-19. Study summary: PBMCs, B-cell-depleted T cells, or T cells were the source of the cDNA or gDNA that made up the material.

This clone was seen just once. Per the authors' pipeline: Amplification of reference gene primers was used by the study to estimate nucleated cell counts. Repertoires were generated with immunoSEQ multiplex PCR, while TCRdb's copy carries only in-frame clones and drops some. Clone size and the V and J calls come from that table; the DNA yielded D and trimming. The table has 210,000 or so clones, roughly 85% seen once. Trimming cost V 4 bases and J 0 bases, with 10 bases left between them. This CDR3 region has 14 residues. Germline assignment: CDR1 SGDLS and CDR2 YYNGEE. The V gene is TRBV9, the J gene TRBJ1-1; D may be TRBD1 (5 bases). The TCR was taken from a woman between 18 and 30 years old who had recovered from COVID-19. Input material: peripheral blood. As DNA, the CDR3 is TGTGCCAGCAGCACCGGACATATGAACACTGAAGCTTTCTTT. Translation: CASSTGHMNTEAFF.